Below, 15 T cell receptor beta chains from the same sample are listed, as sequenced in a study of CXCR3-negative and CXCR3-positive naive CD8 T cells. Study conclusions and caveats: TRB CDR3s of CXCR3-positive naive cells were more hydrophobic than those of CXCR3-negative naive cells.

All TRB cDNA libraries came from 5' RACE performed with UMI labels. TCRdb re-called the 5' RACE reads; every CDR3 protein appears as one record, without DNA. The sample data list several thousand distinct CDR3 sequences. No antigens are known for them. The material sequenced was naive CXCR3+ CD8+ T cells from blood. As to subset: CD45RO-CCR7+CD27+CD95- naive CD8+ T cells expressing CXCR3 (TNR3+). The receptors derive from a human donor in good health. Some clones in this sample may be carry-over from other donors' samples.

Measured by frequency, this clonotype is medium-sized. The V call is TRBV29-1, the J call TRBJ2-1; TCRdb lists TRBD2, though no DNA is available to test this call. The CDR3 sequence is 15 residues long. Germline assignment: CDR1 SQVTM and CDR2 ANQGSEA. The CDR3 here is CSPSPVAGAGNEQFF.

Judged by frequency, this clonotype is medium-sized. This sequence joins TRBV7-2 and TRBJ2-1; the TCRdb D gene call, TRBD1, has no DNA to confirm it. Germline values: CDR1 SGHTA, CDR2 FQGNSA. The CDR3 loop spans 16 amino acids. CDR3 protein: CASSLGGDTSYNEQFF.

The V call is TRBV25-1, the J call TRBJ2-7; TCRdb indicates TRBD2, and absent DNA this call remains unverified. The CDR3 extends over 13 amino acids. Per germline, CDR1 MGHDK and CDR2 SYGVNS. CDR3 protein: CASSGSQVSEQYF.

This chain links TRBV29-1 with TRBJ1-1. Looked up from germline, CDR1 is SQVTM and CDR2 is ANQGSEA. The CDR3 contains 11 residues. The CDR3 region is CSVEADTEAFF.

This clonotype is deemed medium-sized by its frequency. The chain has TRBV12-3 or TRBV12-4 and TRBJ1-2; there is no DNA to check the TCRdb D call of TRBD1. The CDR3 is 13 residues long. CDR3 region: CASSSGQGDGYTF.

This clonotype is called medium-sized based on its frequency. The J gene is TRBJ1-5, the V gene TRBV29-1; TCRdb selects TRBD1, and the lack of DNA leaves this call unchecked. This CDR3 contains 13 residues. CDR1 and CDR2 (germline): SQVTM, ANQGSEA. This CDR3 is CSVGQGHNQPQHF.

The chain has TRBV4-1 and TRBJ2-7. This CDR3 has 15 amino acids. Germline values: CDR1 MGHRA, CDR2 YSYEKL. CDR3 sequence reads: CASSQDSGLSYEQYF.

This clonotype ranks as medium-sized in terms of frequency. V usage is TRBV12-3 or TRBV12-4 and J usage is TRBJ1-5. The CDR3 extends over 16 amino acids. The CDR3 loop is CASSQATQSGNQPQHF.

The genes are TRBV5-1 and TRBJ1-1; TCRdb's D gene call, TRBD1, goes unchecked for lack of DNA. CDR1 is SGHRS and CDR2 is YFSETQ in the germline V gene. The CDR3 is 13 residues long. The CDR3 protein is CASSPRGNTEAFF.

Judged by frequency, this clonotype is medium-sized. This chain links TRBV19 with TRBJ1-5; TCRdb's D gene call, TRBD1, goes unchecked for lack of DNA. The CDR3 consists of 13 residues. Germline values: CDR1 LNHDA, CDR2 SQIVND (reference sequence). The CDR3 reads CASRTWGDQPQHF.

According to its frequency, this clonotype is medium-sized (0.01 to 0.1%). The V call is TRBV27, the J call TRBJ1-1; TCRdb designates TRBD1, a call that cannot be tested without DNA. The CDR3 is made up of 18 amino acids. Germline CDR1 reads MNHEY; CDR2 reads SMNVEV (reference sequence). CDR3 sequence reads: CASSSKHIDRGPGTEAFF.

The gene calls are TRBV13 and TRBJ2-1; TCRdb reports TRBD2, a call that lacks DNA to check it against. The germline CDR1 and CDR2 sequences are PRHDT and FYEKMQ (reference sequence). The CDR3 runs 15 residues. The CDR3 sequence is CASSLISGAYNEQFF.

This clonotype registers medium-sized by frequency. CDR3 residues: CSAGLAKSGNYEQYF. The chain is built from TRBV20-1 and TRBJ2-7; TCRdb proposes TRBD2, but this gene call is untestable without DNA. The length of the CDR3 is 15 residues. The germline CDR1 and CDR2 sequences are DFQATT and SNEGSKA (reference sequence).

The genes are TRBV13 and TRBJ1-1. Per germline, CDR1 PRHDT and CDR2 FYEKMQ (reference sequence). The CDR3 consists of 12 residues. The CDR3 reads CASSDRPNEAFF.

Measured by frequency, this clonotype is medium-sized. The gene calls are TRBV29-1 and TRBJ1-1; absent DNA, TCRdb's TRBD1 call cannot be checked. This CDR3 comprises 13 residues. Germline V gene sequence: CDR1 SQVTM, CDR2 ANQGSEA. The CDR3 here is CSGWDRTLNEAFF.